The present T cell receptor beta chain was sequenced within a study of CD8+CD57+ T cells in acquired aplastic anemia. Study as a whole: Sorted cells (CD4+ and CD8+) yielded DNA amounts that averaged approximately 2.9 ug.

Points on this clonotype: Its specificity is not known.

Study-wide results and limits: Controls did not differ significantly from patients in CD8+ Simpson's diversity. Approximately 30 was the count of CD8+ CDR3 sequences that patients shared with controls.

All sequencing subjects had displayed CD8+CD57+ cell expansion on flow cytometry. Severe acquired aplastic anemia affected all patients. The TCR beta profiling, which covered VDJ combination and CDR3 sequence, was carried out using genomic DNA as the template. TCRdb called the reads again in MiXCR, with one record for every CDR3 protein. The data hold 250,000 to 300,000 distinct CDR3 sequences, with roughly 61% observed a single time. The sample was sorted CD4+, CD8+, or CD8+CD57+ T cells (not recorded which) from PBMCs. This receptor was identified in a human donor with aplastic anemia.

CDR3 amino acids: CASSLGSFSNQPQHF. The CDR3 nucleotides read TGTGCCAGCAGCCTTGGGAGCTTTAGCAATCAGCCCCAGCATTTT. This rearrangement joins TRBV3-1 to TRBJ1-5; D gene ambiguous. Germline CDR1 and CDR2: LGHDT and YNNKEL (reference sequence). The CDR3 spans 15 residues. Trimming left V 4 bases short and J 0 bases short, with 10 bases between. The whole variable domain, filled in from reference TRBV3-1 and TRBJ1-5, reads DTAVSQTPKYLVTQMGNDKSIKCEQNLGHDTMYWYKQDSKKFLKIMFSYNNKELIINETVPNRFSPKSPDKAHLNLHINSLELGDSAVYFCASSLGSFSNQPQHFGDGTRLSIL.